This T cell receptor beta chain is from a study of metastatic and nonmetastatic thyroid tumors. On the study more broadly: Malignant thyroid and benign thyroid patients provided blood and tumor or nodule tissue whose repertoires were compared.

In its sample, this clone was seen many times. TCRdb re-called the PCR reads via MiXCR. Among 21,000 or so clones listed, approximately 10% were seen once. Each patient came to thyroid surgery without any prior treatment (of any kind). The CDR3 consists of 15 residues. Trimming removed 6 bases from V and 5 bases from J, with 20 bases in between. Sequenced input: blood. The J gene is TRBJ2-7, the V gene TRBV12-3 or TRBV12-4, with D possibly being TRBD2 (6 bases). This receptor was obtained from a female donor with papillary thyroid cancer or a benign thyroid nodule (not recorded which). Some clones in this sample may be carry-over from other donors' samples. CDR3 sequence: CASSLMASDVDEQYF. In DNA, the CDR3 is TGTGCCAGCAGCCTTATGGCTAGCGATGTGGACGAGCAGTACTTC.